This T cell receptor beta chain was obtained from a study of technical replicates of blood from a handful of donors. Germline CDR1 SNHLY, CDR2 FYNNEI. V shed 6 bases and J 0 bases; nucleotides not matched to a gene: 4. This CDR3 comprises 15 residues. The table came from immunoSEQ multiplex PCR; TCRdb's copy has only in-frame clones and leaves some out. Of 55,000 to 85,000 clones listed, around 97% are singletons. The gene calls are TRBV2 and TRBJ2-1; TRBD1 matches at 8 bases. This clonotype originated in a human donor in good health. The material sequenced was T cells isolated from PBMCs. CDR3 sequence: CASRGTGPSYNEQFF. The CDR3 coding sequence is TGTGCCAGCAGGGGGACAGGACCCTCCTACAATGAGCAGTTCTTC.